This T cell receptor beta chain derives from a study of lymphopenia after photon versus proton radiotherapy (dated by TCRdb to between 2018 and 2020). About the study as a whole: The study compared the immunological effects of photon versus proton radiation therapy in patients with gastrointestinal tumors who developed high-grade lymphopenia. The cohort comprised roughly 20 patients with gastrointestinal tumors who received either photon or proton therapy and then developed lymphopenia. The goal of the study was to describe how the two radiation modalities differ in their effects on the immune system. What the study reported, not specific to this receptor: Among patients across the cohort who died, overall survival time showed an inverse correlation with a larger post-nadir drop in TCR diversity. After the lymphocyte count nadir, repertoires from photon-treated patients showed oligoclonal expansion, particularly of CD8+ Temra cells, and this expansion drove the decline in diversity. During treatment, patients who received photon therapy lost naive T cells and TCR diversity and gained effector/memory populations, whereas patients who received proton therapy remained relatively stable. The survival association was examined only in patients who died, and the authors described better survival with proton therapy as a possibility, not as a demonstrated result.

About this clone itself: Its antigen is unknown. No base-level quality is on record; no much larger clone is a single base apart.

Reading from cysteine to phenylalanine, the CDR3 counts 13 amino acids. The DNA shown is the 39-base CDR3, in frame from base 1. Library creation used the immunoSEQ multiplex PCR assay. Alongside multiparametric flow cytometry, deep sequencing of rearranged TCR beta loci was used to profile the T cell repertoires. TCRdb obtained this table from immuneACCESS and retained in-frame rearrangements with V and J assigned. These tables miss some clones; where compared with another copy, unresolved V genes account for less than half of the shortfall, and the remainder is unexplained. For this sample there are approximately 31,000 clones; 75% to 90% appear just once. In total, the top ten clones hold roughly 15% of the sample.

This material consisted of peripheral blood, taken from a patient treated with proton-based radiotherapy. In this chain, TRBV21-1 is recombined with TRBJ1-2; the table's D call of TRBD1 was not tested on the DNA. TRBV21-1 is listed as a pseudogene. This TCR came from a woman in her 70s with pancreatic cancer. The sequenced DNA: TGTGCCCACCCACAGGCCCACCGCGATGGCTACACCTTC. Protein translation: CAHPQAHRDGYTF.